The rows below give T cell receptor beta chains drawn from one sample of a study of T cells after posttransplantation cyclophosphamide. Clones were sequenced by immunoSEQ multiplex PCR, and TCRdb holds only the in-frame ones, with some missing. The sample holds roughly 5,000 clones, roughly 93% seen once. Sequenced input: CD4+ T cells sorted from bone marrow. All receptors come from a woman aged 55-69 years in good health, CMV-negative, and a related stem cell transplant donor. Each CDR3 is given without its conserved first and last residue. A D gene is named only where the DNA matches it firmly. A clone size is listed for some rows: how often the clone was seen (once, few, many), or a class if it is expanded.

V gene	D gene	clone size	CDR3 protein
TRBV7-9	.	.	ASSRDRLYMGNEQF
TRBV25-1	TRBD1	.	ASSGPGGSGYT
TRBV5-5	.	.	ASSGRMTPLEKLF
TRBV19	.	.	ASSARTANSNQPQH
TRBV2	TRBD2	.	ASSDDGLAGPNTGELF
TRBV11-2	TRBD2	once	ASSLSGGGYGELF
TRBV15	.	.	ATSSRGLNYGYT
TRBV28	.	.	ASSRQIGYEQY
TRBV7-6	.	.	ASSYREGSTEAF
TRBV28	TRBD1	.	ASRIQGTAVNYGYT
TRBV6-6	.	.	ASSSPQMNTEAF
TRBV7-9	.	few	ASSLTRTVNGELF
TRBV5-1	.	.	ASSSGRRTYEQY
TRBV19	.	.	ASSIRGREQETQY
TRBV28	.	.	ASSFRGMGQPQH
TRBV7-9	TRBD2	.	ASSRPGAGEDREQY
TRBV29-1	TRBD1	.	SVDRGYEQY